This T cell receptor (beta chain) was sequenced in a study of T-cell reconstitution after alpha-beta-depleted transplantation in children. This clonotype was seen repeatedly, ten times or more. This CDR3 comprises 16 residues. CDR1 is SGHRS, CDR2 YFSETQ, per germline. J was trimmed by 1 base and V by 0 bases; bases with no gene match: 4. As it was prepared, the TCRbeta library received unique molecular identifiers. Each CDR3 protein gets one entry after TCRdb re-called the PCR reads with MiXCR. The data contain around 370,000 distinct CDR3 sequences, 10% of them singletons. Material: PBMCs from the stem cell graft donor, obtained from the stem cell graft. The TCR originated in a human donor who donated a stem cell graft to a child with acute lymphoblastic leukemia. This rearrangement joins TRBV5-1 to TRBJ2-1; 7 bases map to TRBD2. The CDR3 DNA reads TGCGCCAGCAGCTTGGCCGCTAGCGGATCCTACAATGAGCAGTTCTTC. Residues: CASSLAASGSYNEQFF.